This paragraph covers one T cell receptor (beta chain) sequence. As yet, its antigen is unknown. J was trimmed by 2 bases and V by 11 bases; bases with no gene match: 12. This CDR3 contains 15 residues. From germline, CDR1 is MNHEY and CDR2 SVGEGT. The sample comes from a study of T-cell memory formation after mild COVID-19. TCRdb reprocessed the 5' RACE reads with MiXCR, giving one entry per CDR3 protein. Here the sample spans about 470,000 distinct CDR3 sequences, 20% to 25% being singletons. Whole-study results and caveats: Chiefly within CM and EM were the contracting CD4+ clones; CD8+ ones were within EMRA. Day 15 to 85 contracting clones showed balanced CD4/CD8; later expanders leaned CD4+. Still unconfirmed is whether the second-wave clones peaking on day 37 recognized SARS-CoV-2.

The chain couples TRBV6-2 or TRBV6-3 to TRBJ2-3; 8 nucleotides line up with TRBD2. The sequence was collected from an adult woman who had mild COVID-19 (a few samples of this study predate the infection). Cell type and time point are not known. Sequencing input: PBMCs or a T cell subset sorted from them (not recorded which). CDR3 in amino acids: CAVRIGRGVTDTQYF. The CDR3 nucleotides read TGTGCCGTTAGGATTGGGCGGGGGGTCACAGATACGCAGTATTTT.